This T cell receptor beta chain came from a study of long-term antiretroviral therapy in people with HIV. The sample holds one count of this clone. The antigen is undetermined. Survey level was the resolution at which the v3.0 immunoSEQ assay ran. Data came from immunoSEQ multiplex PCR; TCRdb stores just in-frame clones and leaves some out. Found here are under 25,000 clones, about 86% of them singletons; the top ten hold about 4.5%. The germline V and J ends were trimmed by 2 bases and 3 bases, with 5 bases remaining between them. CDR1 and CDR2 (germline): KGHSH, LQKENI. The CDR3 is 13 amino acids. United States facilities provided treatment to all participants with HIV. Study conclusions and caveats: The data indicate that diversity increased after ART but remained below transplant donor controls.

The chain has TRBV18 and TRBJ1-5; D remains unclear. The clonotype comes from a man aged 55 to 70 with HIV. Sequenced here: unsorted PBMCs, sampled 1.3 years after starting antiretroviral therapy. The CDR3 nucleotides read TGTGCCAGCTCACCAGTTTTCAATCAGCCCCAGCATTTT. Its translation is CASSPVFNQPQHF.